The 20 T cell receptor beta chains in this list originate from one sample, sequenced in a study of cytomegalovirus exposure and HLA in healthy donors. The PCR contained 60 Vbeta and 13 Jbeta primers. This table comes from immunoSEQ multiplex PCR, and its TCRdb copy is limited to in-frame clones, with some not included. Among 200,000 to 250,000 clones listed, 82% were seen once. Sequenced input: PBMCs. The receptors come from a woman aged 40 to 50 in good health and CMV-seronegative.

The chain employs TRBV14 and TRBJ1-4, with no clear D. V lost 4 bases, J lost 5 bases, and 14 bases lay in between. The CDR3 runs to 15 residues. Germline CDR1 SGHDN, CDR2 FVKESK. The CDR3 bases are TGTGCCAGCAGCCCTCTAGCGGGCATGAATGAAAAACTGTTTTTT. It is translated as CASSPLAGMNEKLFF.

The chain recombines TRBV2 with TRBJ2-1; 9 bases fit TRBD2. Germline CDR1 and CDR2: SNHLY and FYNNEI. This CDR3 has 15 residues. V lost 6 bases, J lost 2 bases, and 5 bases stayed unmatched. DNA for the CDR3: TGTGCCAGCAGAGATAGCGGGAGTCCCTACAATGAGCAGTTCTTC. Protein: CASRDSGSPYNEQFF.

The chain recombines TRBV9 with TRBJ2-1; maybe TRBD2 (5 bases). This CDR3 comprises 15 residues. Trimming left V 3 bases short and J 10 bases short, with 20 bases between. Germline V gives CDR1 SGDLS, CDR2 YYNGEE. The CDR3 loop reads CASSGSLGAGGEQFF. The DNA of the CDR3 is TGTGCCAGCAGCGGATCCCTCGGTGCGGGCGGCGAGCAGTTCTTC.

The rearrangement links TRBV5-1 to TRBJ2-1, with TRBD2 matching over 8 bases. The CDR3 runs to 14 residues. The V and J ends lost 4 bases and 8 bases, in that order; junction bases with no gene match: 8. CDR1 is SGHRS and CDR2 is YFSETQ in the germline V gene. CDR3 residues: CASSGGAGVDEQFF. The CDR3 DNA is TGCGCCAGCAGCGGAGGAGCGGGAGTTGATGAGCAGTTCTTC. Looking up the rest from reference TRBV5-1 and TRBJ2-1 gives the full variable domain: KAGVTQTPRYLIKTRGQQVTLSCSPISGHRSVSWYQQTPGQGLQFLFEYFSETQRNKGNFPGRFSGRQFSNSRSEMNVSTLELGDSALYLCASSGGAGVDEQFFGPGTRLTVL.

The J gene is TRBJ2-6, the V gene TRBV7-6; TRBD2 is a possible D gene (6 bases). CDR3 length: 18 residues. The ends were cut back, 0 bases at V and 2 bases at J, with 14 bases in the middle. Germline CDR1 and CDR2: SGHVS and FNYEAQ. The CDR3 is CASSLARPGGAGANVLTF. Here the CDR3 DNA reads TGTGCCAGCAGCTTAGCACGACCCGGCGGGGCTGGGGCCAACGTCCTGACTTTC. Variable domain in full (rest from reference TRBV7-6 and TRBJ2-6): GAGVSQSPRYKVTKRGQDVALRCDPISGHVSLYWYRQALGQGPEFLTYFNYEAQQDKSGLPNDRFSAERPEGSISTLTIQRTEQRDSAMYRCASSLARPGGAGANVLTFGAGSRLTVL.

The chain has TRBV6-1 and TRBJ1-1; D might be TRBD1 (5 bases). The CDR3 consists of 13 residues. CDR1 is MNHNS, CDR2 SASEGT, per germline. V lost 3 bases and J 4 bases, leaving 9 bases between the germline ends. The CDR3: CASSEMGGTEAFF. CDR3 coding DNA: TGTGCCAGCAGTGAGATGGGGGGCACTGAAGCTTTCTTT.

The chain recombines TRBV27 with TRBJ2-7, with a possible D match to TRBD2 (5 bases). Per germline, CDR1 MNHEY and CDR2 SMNVEV (reference sequence). CDR3 length: 15 residues. Deletions cut 4 bases from V and 1 base from J, with 14 bases between. For the CDR3, the DNA is TGTGCCAGCAGTTCCTCCGCGGGCCTATCCTACGAGCAGTACTTC. This codes for CASSSSAGLSYEQYF.

The chain recombines TRBV5-6 with TRBJ1-5; no clear D. CDR3 length equals 15 residues. Germline V gene lookup returns CDR1 SGHDT and CDR2 YYEEEE. Trimming left V 4 bases short and J 6 bases short, with 17 bases between. CDR3 sequence reads: CASSPAFLVSQPQHF. CDR3 nucleotide sequence: TGTGCCAGCAGCCCGGCGTTCCTAGTGTCTCAGCCCCAGCATTTT.

J is TRBJ2-1 and V is TRBV6-1; the D gene is possibly TRBD2 (6 bases). Trimming removed 5 bases from V and 0 bases from J, with 11 bases in between. Germline V gene sequence: CDR1 MNHNS, CDR2 SASEGT. The CDR3 contains 15 residues. CDR3 amino acids: CASSTGTFSYNEQFF. As DNA, the CDR3 is TGTGCCAGCAGTACCGGGACTTTCTCCTACAATGAGCAGTTCTTC.

The chain is built from TRBV19 and TRBJ1-2; a weak D match, TRBD1 (6 bases). With 3 bases removed from V and 1 base from J, the gap between germline ends came to 15 bases. The length of the CDR3 is 16 residues. Germline CDR1 is LNHDA and CDR2 is SQIVND (reference sequence). CDR3 nucleotide sequence: TGTGCCAGTAGTATCTTCTCTGGGGGCGATAACTATGGCTACACCTTC. Its protein product is CASSIFSGGDNYGYTF.

This clone was counted only a few times. The chain employs TRBV19 and TRBJ2-7; D gene unclear. Germline V gives CDR1 LNHDA, CDR2 SQIVND (reference sequence). V was trimmed by 6 bases and J by 3 bases, leaving 6 bases between them. The length of the CDR3 is 11 residues. The CDR3 is CASSSGYEQYF. DNA for the CDR3: TGTGCCAGTAGCTCGGGCTACGAGCAGTACTTC.

CDR3 protein: CAWNLQGGTGELFF. The CDR3 nucleotides are TGTGCCTGGAATCTGCAGGGCGGCACCGGGGAGCTGTTTTTT. The chain recombines TRBV30 with TRBJ2-2; D perhaps matches TRBD1 (5 bases). The CDR3 is 14 residues long. Germline V CDR1 and CDR2: GTSNPN, SVGIG (reference sequence). The germline V and J ends were trimmed by 4 bases and 4 bases, with 13 bases remaining between them.

This rearrangement joins TRBV2 to TRBJ2-2; TRBD2 matches 9 bases. This CDR3 is built from 16 residues. CDR1 and CDR2 (germline): SNHLY, FYNNEI. V lost 6 bases, J lost 4 bases, and 9 bases stayed unmatched. The CDR3 DNA is TGTGCCAGCAGGGCTCCTAGCGGGATACCCACCGGGGAGCTGTTTTTT. Protein product: CASRAPSGIPTGELFF.

This clone was recorded a few times. Other DNA sequences in this sample translate to the same CDR3. J is TRBJ1-4 and V is TRBV19; maybe TRBD1 (6 bases). V lost 5 bases, J lost 5 bases, and 12 bases lay in between. The CDR3 sequence is 14 residues long. Germline CDR1 reads LNHDA; CDR2 reads SQIVND (reference sequence). CDR3 nucleotides: TGTGCCAGTAGTGAACAGGGTCTAAATGAAAAACTGTTTTTT. This gives the protein CASSEQGLNEKLFF.

The sample holds one count of this clone. Additional DNA sequences in this sample encode the identical CDR3. The chain links TRBV7-8 to TRBJ2-7, with D tentatively TRBD2 (6 bases). The CDR3 has 13 residues. The germline V and J ends were trimmed by 0 bases and 4 bases, with 7 bases remaining between them. Germline values: CDR1 SGHVS, CDR2 FQNEAQ. CDR3 sequence: CASSLAGGYEQYF. In DNA, the CDR3 is TGTGCCAGCAGCTTAGCGGGGGGTTACGAGCAGTACTTC.

The rearrangement links TRBV25-1 to TRBJ2-1; the match to TRBD1 covers 8 bases. The CDR3 spans 16 residues. Trimming removed 3 bases from V and 4 bases from J; junction bases left unmatched: 8. CDR1 and CDR2 from the germline V gene are MGHDK and SYGVNS. The CDR3 sequence is CASSEAGTGRYNEQFF. The CDR3, as DNA: TGTGCCAGCAGTGAGGCGGGGACAGGCCGATACAATGAGCAGTTCTTC.

The gene calls are TRBV30 and TRBJ1-1; 8 nucleotides match TRBD1. The V gene end was trimmed by 3 bases and the J gene end by 10 bases; junction bases not matched to a gene: 10. Germline assignment: CDR1 GTSNPN and CDR2 SVGIG (reference sequence). This CDR3 region has 13 residues. As DNA, the CDR3 is TGTGCCTGGAGCTCACAGGGGGAGAAGAGAGCTTTCTTT. It is translated as CAWSSQGEKRAFF.

V is TRBV18 and J is TRBJ2-7, with unresolved D. Germline V lookup: CDR1 KGHSH, CDR2 LQKENI. The CDR3 is 12 amino acids. The V end was cut by 2 bases, the J end by 5 bases, with 7 bases between. In DNA form, the CDR3 reads TGTGCCAGCTCACCAGAATTAGACGAGCAGTACTTC. It yields the protein CASSPELDEQYF.

In this sample, this clone turned up a few times. This rearrangement joins TRBV2 to TRBJ2-7, with 8 bases aligning to TRBD1. V was pared by 5 bases and J by 2 bases, with 8 bases of the junction left unmatched. This CDR3 is built from 15 residues. Germline values: CDR1 SNHLY, CDR2 FYNNEI. The CDR3 loop is CASSTRTGFAYEQYF. The CDR3 coding sequence is TGTGCCAGCAGTACAAGGACAGGGTTCGCCTACGAGCAGTACTTC.

The chain links TRBV5-6 to TRBJ2-1, with 9 nucleotides matching TRBD1. This CDR3 spans 16 amino acids. The J segment lost 0 bases and the V segment lost 2 bases, leaving 3 bases of the junction unmatched. Germline CDR1 is SGHDT and CDR2 is YYEEEE. CDR3 DNA: TGTGCCAGCAGCTTTCGGGGACAGGGCTCCTACAATGAGCAGTTCTTC. This sequence encodes CASSFRGQGSYNEQFF. Supplemented by reference TRBV5-6 and TRBJ2-1, the full variable domain reads DAGVTQSPTHLIKTRGQQVTLRCSPKSGHDTVSWYQQALGQGPQFIFQYYEEEERQRGNFPDRFSGHQFPNYSSELNVNALLLGDSALYLCASSFRGQGSYNEQFFGPGTRLTVL.